This note documents a single TCR beta chain sequence. Unique molecular identifiers were present on cDNA, and template switching added a universal primer site. TCRdb re-called the 5' RACE reads with MiXCR, one entry per CDR3 protein. The table records some 500,000 distinct CDR3 sequences, around 20% of them present only once. This sample was taken from a study of identical twins. V was clipped by 0 bases and J by 9 bases, with 12 bases between them. Per the germline V gene, CDR1 is LGHNA and CDR2 is YSLEER. The CDR3 is 14 amino acids. These records were also assigned to another study, of T cells expressing NK-cell markers. That report adds: These clonotypes, the leaders elsewhere, also led the CD3+CD56-NKG2C+ fraction in a handful of donors.

The TCR sequence derives from a woman in her late teens or twenties in good health. The chain joins TRBV4-3 to TRBJ2-1; D remains unclear. The source material was CD4+ T cells sorted from blood. The CDR3 is CASSQDRRRSEQFF. In DNA, the CDR3 is TGCGCCAGCAGCCAAGATCGAAGAAGAAGTGAGCAGTTCTTC.